The rows below give T cell receptor beta chains drawn from one sample of a study of T cells in Graves' hyperthyroidism and ophthalmopathy. Using its own MiXCR run on the multiplex PCR reads, TCRdb lists one record per CDR3 protein. The data hold a few hundred thousand distinct CDR3 sequences, with 12% to 15% observed a single time. The sequencing sample was made of blood. Every receptor here comes from a woman aged 60-70 years with Graves' ophthalmopathy. CDR3s include the opening cysteine and the closing phenylalanine or tryptophan. The order of the fields is CDR3 protein, CDR3 DNA, D gene, V gene, J gene, clone size. A D gene is named only where the DNA matches it firmly. Clone size, where shown, is once, few, many, or a class for clones that have expanded.

CDR3: CASSSKGQVTSGNTIYF
DNA: TGCGCCAGCAGCAGTAAAGGACAGGTTACCTCTGGAAACACCATATATTTT
D: TRBD1
V: TRBV5-1
J: TRBJ1-3
size: -

CDR3: CASVDGGITDTQYF
DNA: TGTGCCAGCGTCGACGGGGGGATCACAGATACGCAGTATTTT
D: TRBD2
V: TRBV7-9
J: TRBJ2-3
size: -

CDR3: CSADQTSGLSYEQYF
DNA: TGCAGTGCTGACCAGACTAGCGGGCTTTCCTACGAGCAGTACTTC
D: TRBD2
V: TRBV20-1
J: TRBJ2-7
size: many

CDR3: CASSGRAGSTDTQYF
DNA: TGCGCCAGCAGTGGGCGGGCGGGGAGCACAGATACGCAGTATTTT
D: -
V: TRBV10-2
J: TRBJ2-3
size: few

CDR3: CSVRQDYNSPLHF
DNA: TGCAGCGTTCGACAAGACTATAATTCACCCCTCCACTTT
D: -
V: TRBV29-1
J: TRBJ1-6
size: -

CDR3: CASRPRGGGRNTEAFF
DNA: TGTGCCAGCAGGCCAAGGGGAGGGGGCCGAAACACTGAAGCTTTCTTT
D: TRBD1
V: TRBV12-3/TRBV12-4
J: TRBJ1-1
size: many

CDR3: CSVEDPLAGDEQYF
DNA: TGCAGCGTTGAAGATCCGTTAGCGGGAGACGAGCAGTACTTC
D: TRBD2
V: TRBV29-1
J: TRBJ2-7
size: many

CDR3: CTSRPHTGELFF
DNA: TGTACCAGCAGACCGCACACCGGGGAGCTGTTTTTT
D: -
V: TRBV5-5
J: TRBJ2-2
size: -

CDR3: CASSLVGQQAYEQYF
DNA: TGTGCCAGCAGCTTGGTTGGGCAGCAAGCCTACGAGCAGTACTTC
D: -
V: TRBV7-9
J: TRBJ2-7
size: -

CDR3: CASSPSGTSDQPQHF
DNA: TGTGCCAGCTCACCATCCGGGACATCCGATCAGCCCCAGCATTTT
D: -
V: TRBV18
J: TRBJ1-5
size: few

CDR3: CASSPGTGYLDGELFF
DNA: TGTGCCAGTAGTCCTGGGACAGGGTATTTGGACGGGGAGCTGTTTTTT
D: TRBD1
V: TRBV19
J: TRBJ2-2
size: -

CDR3: CAWSAGTANQPQHF
DNA: TGTGCCTGGAGTGCCGGGACTGCGAATCAGCCCCAGCATTTT
D: -
V: TRBV30
J: TRBJ1-5
size: many

CDR3: CASTPKGLASYNEQFF
DNA: TGTGCCAGCACCCCGAAGGGACTAGCGTCCTACAATGAGCAGTTCTTC
D: TRBD2
V: TRBV9
J: TRBJ2-1
size: many

CDR3: CSARGQGLEKLFF
DNA: TGCAGTGCTAGAGGTCAGGGCCTTGAAAAACTGTTTTTT
D: -
V: TRBV20-1
J: TRBJ1-4
size: many

CDR3: CASSFGASVESYNEQFF
DNA: TGTGCCAGCAGCTTTGGGGCTAGCGTGGAGTCCTACAATGAGCAGTTCTTC
D: -
V: TRBV11-1
J: TRBJ2-1
size: many

CDR3: CASAGGDNSPLHF
DNA: TGCGCCAGCGCGGGAGGTGATAATTCACCCCTCCACTTT
D: -
V: TRBV5-1
J: TRBJ1-6
size: many

CDR3: CASSMDRGHYEQYF
DNA: TGCGCCAGCAGCATGGACAGGGGGCATTACGAGCAGTACTTC
D: TRBD1
V: TRBV5-1
J: TRBJ2-7
size: many

CDR3: CSGELAGDEQYF
DNA: TGCAGTGGGGAACTAGCGGGAGACGAGCAGTACTTC
D: TRBD2
V: TRBV20-1
J: TRBJ2-7
size: many

CDR3: CASSPPAGGPSEQFF
DNA: TGTGCCAGCAGTCCCCCAGCGGGAGGGCCCAGTGAGCAGTTCTTC
D: TRBD2
V: TRBV28
J: TRBJ2-1
size: many

CDR3: CASSRTGGPYEQYF
DNA: TGTGCCAGCAGCAGAACAGGGGGCCCCTACGAGCAGTACTTC
D: TRBD1
V: TRBV3-1
J: TRBJ2-7
size: many

CDR3: CASSRQGLADTQYF
DNA: TGTGCCAGCAGCCGACAGGGTTTGGCAGATACGCAGTATTTT
D: TRBD1
V: TRBV7-2
J: TRBJ2-3
size: few